The next 27 T cell receptor beta chains were all read from a single sample in a study of T cells in Graves' hyperthyroidism and ophthalmopathy (dated by TCRdb to about 2019). The library was prepared using multiplex PCR. The sequencer was an Illumina HiSeq 2000. The TCR beta CDR3 regions were amplified from RNA transcripts. A first-round RT-PCR of the TCR CDR3 used the HTBI primer set with the Qiagen OneStep RT-PCR kit. TCRdb reprocessing: public reads trimmed at Q25 with fastp, clones called with MiXCR, in-frame beta chains kept. Entries that share a CDR3 protein sequence are merged under the most common genes and DNA. This sample is represented by a few hundred thousand distinct CDR3 sequences; about 15% of them were singletons. The ten largest clones take up 30% to 35% of the sample. Sequencing used blood. The receptors were gathered from a woman younger than 45 with Graves' hyperthyroidism.

A remark on this clonotype: A much larger clone differs by one base, so this may be a read error. The chain combines TRBV6-2 or TRBV6-3 with TRBJ2-5; possible D gene TRBD1, 6 bases. The DNA end lines up better with TRBJ2-1; the J call may be wrong. The CDR3 has 15 amino acids. Germline V CDR1 and CDR2: MNHEY, SVGEGT. CDR3 bases: TGTGCCAGCAGTACCACACGGACAGCCCAGGCGACCCAGTTCTTC. Translation gives CASSTTRTAQATQFF.

This clonotype was seen many times. This chain connects TRBV20-1 to TRBJ2-3; TRBD2 matches at 13 bases. Trimming removed 3 bases from V and 2 bases from J; junction bases left unmatched: 8. Per the germline V gene, CDR1 is DFQATT and CDR2 is SNEGSKA (reference sequence). The CDR3 is 17 residues long. As DNA, the CDR3 is TGCAGTGCTAGGGGCGGACTAGCGGGAGCCACCACAGATACGCAGTATTTT. Residues: CSARGGLAGATTDTQYF.

This clonotype was found many times. The rearrangement links TRBV10-3 to TRBJ2-5; 7 nucleotides line up with TRBD2. CDR1 is ENHRY, CDR2 SYGVKD, per germline. The CDR3 extends over 12 amino acids. With 3 bases clipped from V and 9 bases from J, the junction kept 4 bases outside the gene matches. The CDR3 spells CAISEVAGAQYF. The DNA for the CDR3 is TGTGCCATCAGTGAAGTGGCGGGGGCCCAGTACTTC.

This clonotype came up many times. The genes are TRBV6-6 and TRBJ1-1; D possibly corresponds to TRBD1 (5 bases). This CDR3 has 16 amino acids. From germline, CDR1 is MNHNY and CDR2 SVGAGI (reference sequence). Deletions cut 1 base from V and 5 bases from J, with 17 bases between. CDR3 loop: CASSYLSGGRGTEAFF. The CDR3 DNA is TGTGCCAGCAGTTACTTGTCTGGTGGGCGGGGGACTGAAGCTTTCTTT.

The V call is TRBV4-1, the J call TRBJ1-5; possible D gene TRBD1, 5 bases. The CDR3 has 15 residues. V gave up 0 bases and J gave up 9 bases, with 15 bases separating them. Germline CDR1 and CDR2: MGHRA and YSYEKL. The CDR3 DNA is TGCGCCAGCAGCCAAGATCCCGGACAACATGCGCCCCAGCATTTT. Amino acids: CASSQDPGQHAPQHF.

This clonotype was found once. The genes are TRBV5-1 and TRBJ1-2; maybe TRBD1 (6 bases). Germline CDR1 reads SGHRS; CDR2 reads YFSETQ. V lost 5 bases and J lost 10, with 18 bases in between. The CDR3 runs to 13 residues. CDR3 DNA: TGCGCCAGCAGTGAAACAGGGAATGCCATCTACACCTTC. Its protein product is CASSETGNAIYTF.

This clonotype was seen ten or more times. The V gene is TRBV2, the J gene TRBJ1-4; D gene uncertain. V lost 6 bases to trimming and J lost 4 bases, with 9 bases between them. Per germline, CDR1 SNHLY and CDR2 FYNNEI. The CDR3 loop spans 13 amino acids. The CDR3 bases are TGTGCCAGCAGCCTGGGGAATAATGAAAAACTGTTTTTT. This sequence encodes CASSLGNNEKLFF.

This clonotype was detected ten times or more. The V and J genes are TRBV30 and TRBJ1-4; 7 nucleotides line up with TRBD1. V was pared by 4 bases and J by 8 bases, with 7 bases of the junction left unmatched. CDR3 size: 13 residues. Germline V lookup: CDR1 GTSNPN, CDR2 SVGIG (reference sequence). This CDR3 is CAWNLQQGEKLFF. CDR3 sequence (DNA): TGTGCCTGGAACCTCCAACAGGGGGAAAAACTGTTTTTT.

This clonotype was observed at least ten times. This chain joins TRBV20-1 and TRBJ2-1; D might be TRBD1 or TRBD2, each matching 5 bases. V was shortened by 3 bases and J by 3 bases, with 15 bases between the two germline ends. The germline CDR1 and CDR2 sequences are DFQATT and SNEGSKA (reference sequence). This CDR3 contains 15 residues. CDR3 protein: CSASEEWDRYNEQFF. The CDR3 nucleotides read TGCAGTGCTAGCGAAGAGTGGGACCGCTACAATGAGCAGTTCTTC.

This chain joins TRBV19 and TRBJ2-1, with TRBD2 matching over 9 bases. V shed 5 bases, J shed 1 base, and the junction held 6 bases outside the gene matches. Germline CDR1 LNHDA, CDR2 SQIVND (reference sequence). The CDR3 is 16 amino acids. CDR3 nucleotide sequence: TGTGCCAGTAGTGATTTTAGCGGGAGTTCCTACAATGAGCAGTTCTTC. It encodes CASSDFSGSSYNEQFF.

This clonotype appeared a few times. This may be a read error: a much more frequent sequence differs by one nucleotide. This chain uses TRBV5-5 with TRBJ1-1, with D tentatively TRBD1 (5 bases). Germline loops: CDR1 SGHKS, CDR2 YYEKEE (reference sequence). CDR3 size: 17 residues. The CDR3 coding sequence is TGTACCAGCAGCTTGCACAGCGGCGGGGGTATGAACACTGAAGCTTTCTTT. Protein: CTSSLHSGGGMNTEAFF.

This clonotype has only a few counts. The chain links TRBV2 to TRBJ2-3; D is unresolved. This CDR3 is built from 12 residues. V lost 11 bases and J lost 1, with 10 bases in between. Looked up from germline, CDR1 is SNHLY and CDR2 is FYNNEI. The CDR3 coding sequence is TGTGCCGGCAAGAAAGGCACAGATACGCAGTATTTT. It yields the protein CAGKKGTDTQYF.

This clonotype was seen at least ten times. This chain connects TRBV3-1 to TRBJ2-3, with D perhaps matching TRBD1 (6 bases). There are 15 residues in the CDR3. Germline CDR1 and CDR2: LGHDT and YNNKEL (reference sequence). V lost 3 bases to trimming and J lost 2 bases, with 12 bases between them. CDR3 loop: CASSHRGRITDTQYF. CDR3 sequence (DNA): TGTGCCAGCAGCCACAGGGGTCGGATCACAGATACGCAGTATTTT.

This chain connects TRBV12-3 or TRBV12-4 to TRBJ2-1; maybe TRBD2 (5 bases). The end of the DNA is better explained by TRBJ2-7, so the J call may be wrong. The CDR3 consists of 14 residues. CDR3 in DNA: TGTGCCAGCAGCTTGGAGAGGGCCTACAATGAGCAGTACTTC. Protein: CASSLERAYNEQYF.

In this sample, this clonotype turned up many times. V gene TRBV20-1 combines with J gene TRBJ2-7; 12 bases agree with TRBD2. The CDR3 consists of 15 residues. Germline assignment: CDR1 DFQATT and CDR2 SNEGSKA (reference sequence). V gave up 0 bases and J gave up 5 bases; unmatched junction bases: 5. The CDR3 DNA reads as TGCAGTGCTAGAGATCGCAGACTAGCGGGAGACGAGCAGTACTTC. Protein: CSARDRRLAGDEQYF.

In this sample, this clonotype turned up a few times. The chain joins TRBV7-6 to TRBJ2-4; D is ambiguous. V lost 5 bases to trimming and J lost 6 bases, with 20 bases between them. The CDR3 extends over 16 amino acids. Germline loops: CDR1 SGHVS, CDR2 FNYEAQ. The CDR3 bases are TGTGCCAGCAGCCCTACCACTGCGCCTATGGGAAACATTCAGTACTTC. It translates to CASSPTTAPMGNIQYF.

This clonotype was seen more than once but under ten times. The chain links TRBV7-9 to TRBJ2-6; TRBD1 agrees at 9 bases. The CDR3 length is 17 residues. Looked up from germline, CDR1 is SEHNR and CDR2 is FQNEAQ (reference sequence). The V gene end was trimmed by 1 base and the J gene end by 3 bases; junction bases not matched to a gene: 4. CDR3 protein: CASSLDRGRGGANVLTF. CDR3 nucleotide sequence: TGTGCCAGCAGCTTAGACAGGGGGCGAGGTGGGGCCAACGTCCTGACTTTC.

V usage is TRBV6-1 and J usage is TRBJ2-7, with D uncertain. V was shortened by 8 bases and J by 4 bases, with 9 bases between the two germline ends. CDR1 and CDR2 (germline): MNHNS, SASEGT. The CDR3 is 11 amino acids. CDR3 sequence (DNA): TGTGCCAGCTCAGCAAAATACGAGCAGTACTTC. Translating gives CASSAKYEQYF.

With respect to this clonotype: One junction end does not reproduce the germline sequence, and a read error may be involved. This chain connects TRBV7-7 to TRBJ2-2, with a tentative D call TRBD2 (6 bases). This CDR3 spans 14 amino acids. Germline V lookup: CDR1 SSHAT, CDR2 FNYEAQ (reference sequence). CDR3 sequence: CASSRLERVGELFF. CDR3 nucleotide sequence: TGTGCTAGCAGCCGACTAGAAAGGGTCGGGGAGCTGTTTTTT.

This chain links TRBV2 with TRBJ2-2; D is perhaps TRBD1 (6 bases). Per germline, CDR1 SNHLY and CDR2 FYNNEI. This CDR3 spans 15 amino acids. V shed 5 bases and J shed 7 bases, with 17 bases lying between them. CDR3 DNA: TGTGCCAGCAGTCCTTACAGGGAAAGAAACGGGGAGCTGTTTTTT. As protein: CASSPYRERNGELFF. The whole variable domain, remainder taken from reference TRBV2 and TRBJ2-2, is EPEVTQTPSHQVTQMGQEVILRCVPISNHLYFYWYRQILGQKVEFLVSFYNNEISEKSEIFDDQFSVERPDGSNFTLKIRSTKLEDSAMYFCASSPYRERNGELFFGEGSRLTVL.

This clonotype was picked up many times. The gene calls are TRBV20-1 and TRBJ2-5; possible D gene TRBD2, 5 bases. V lost 5 bases and J 3 bases, leaving 13 bases between the germline ends. The CDR3 loop spans 13 amino acids. Germline V CDR1 and CDR2: DFQATT, SNEGSKA (reference sequence). The CDR3 DNA follows: TGCAGTGCTCGTGACCCAGCGGAAGAGACCCAGTACTTC. This translates into CSARDPAEETQYF.

This clonotype came up many times. This sequence joins TRBV28 and TRBJ2-1; tentative D call: TRBD2 (5 bases). V was trimmed by 5 bases and J by 6 bases, leaving 8 bases between them. The CDR3 runs to 12 residues. Germline V lookup: CDR1 MDHEN, CDR2 SYDVKM. CDR3 region: CASSQTSNEQFF. The CDR3 DNA sequence: TGTGCCAGCAGTCAAACTAGCAATGAGCAGTTCTTC. Combining the CDR3 with reference TRBV28 and TRBJ2-1 gives the whole variable domain DVKVTQSSRYLVKRTGEKVFLECVQDMDHENMFWYRQDPGLGLRLIYFSYDVKMKEKGDIPEGYSVSREKKERFSLILESASTNQTSMYLCASSQTSNEQFFGPGTRLTVL.

There are a few counts of this clonotype. The chain is built from TRBV20-1 and TRBJ1-1, with D unclear. Germline loops: CDR1 DFQATT, CDR2 SNEGSKA (reference sequence). The CDR3 loop spans 12 amino acids. V lost 0 bases and J lost 4, with 6 bases in between. CDR3 bases: TGCAGTGCTAGAGAGGGTGGCACTGAAGCTTTCTTT. This codes for CSAREGGTEAFF.

Ten or more counts support this clonotype. The chain couples TRBV28 to TRBJ2-7; 7 nucleotides agree with TRBD2. CDR3 size: 18 residues. V was clipped by 2 bases and J by 2 bases; unmatched bases: 15. Germline CDR1 is MDHEN and CDR2 is SYDVKM. The CDR3 reads CASSLEFLGGSSTYEQYF. The CDR3 nucleotides are TGTGCCAGCAGTTTAGAATTTTTGGGCGGGAGTTCGACCTACGAGCAGTACTTC.

This clonotype was seen at least ten times. The rearrangement joins TRBV9 to TRBJ2-7; possibly TRBD2 for D (5 bases). The germline V gene has CDR1 SGDLS and CDR2 YYNGEE. The CDR3 has 15 amino acids. Trimming stripped 7 bases from V and 2 bases from J, with 19 bases between. CDR3 protein: CASSPGLAGPYEQYF. CDR3 nucleotides: TGTGCCAGCTCACCTGGGCTAGCTGGTCCCTACGAGCAGTACTTC.

This clonotype has just a few counts. This sequence joins TRBV19 and TRBJ1-1, with 9 bases lining up with TRBD1. Losses at the gene ends were 6 bases for V and 5 bases for J; bases not matched to a gene: 7. This CDR3 has 14 amino acids. Germline assignment: CDR1 LNHDA and CDR2 SQIVND (reference sequence). CDR3 sequence: CASSPGTGRTEAFF. CDR3 nucleotides: TGTGCCAGTAGCCCCGGGACAGGGCGGACTGAAGCTTTCTTT.

This clonotype has a handful of counts. This rearrangement joins TRBV13 to TRBJ2-5; possibly TRBD1 for D (6 bases). From germline, CDR1 is PRHDT and CDR2 FYEKMQ (reference sequence). V gave up 5 bases and J gave up 2 bases, with 12 bases separating them. This CDR3 comprises 14 residues. The CDR3 bases are TGTGCCAGCAGCGGACAGCAAACTCAAGAGACCCAGTACTTC. Translating it yields CASSGQQTQETQYF. Full variable domain (rest looked up from reference TRBV13 and TRBJ2-5): AAGVIQSPRHLIKEKRETATLKCYPIPRHDTVYWYQQGPGQDPQFLISFYEKMQSDKGSIPDRFSAQQFSDYHSELNMSSLELGDSALYFCASSGQQTQETQYFGPGTRLLVL.